The 31 T cell receptor beta chains listed next were all sequenced from one sample in a study of early T cells in non-severe SARS-CoV-2 infection. Using its own MiXCR run on the 5' RACE reads, TCRdb lists one record per CDR3 protein. The data contain approximately 56,000 distinct CDR3 sequences, over 13% of them singletons. The sequencing used whole blood, collected at baseline. All receptors derive from an adult who was a healthcare worker with PCR-confirmed SARS-CoV-2 infection or an uninfected control (not recorded which).

The genes are TRBV19 and TRBJ1-5; the D gene is possibly TRBD1 (5 bases). Germline V gene lookup returns CDR1 LNHDA and CDR2 SQIVND (reference sequence). This CDR3 has 14 amino acids. V shed 0 bases and J shed 5 bases, with 8 bases lying between them. CDR3 bases: TGTGCCAGTAGTATAGATGACAGCGATCAGCCCCAGCATTTT. Protein sequence: CASSIDDSDQPQHF.

This clonotype was seen more than once but under ten times. V gene TRBV2 combines with J gene TRBJ2-5, with D unresolved. V shed 5 bases and J shed 0 bases, with 7 bases lying between them. Germline lookup yields CDR1 SNHLY and CDR2 FYNNEI. This CDR3 is 13 amino acids long. The chain's CDR3 is CASSLTYQETQYF. The CDR3 nucleotides are TGTGCCAGCAGTCTAACATACCAAGAGACCCAGTACTTC.

The CDR3 loop reads CSAEASGQGANEQFF. CDR3 coding DNA: TGCAGTGCAGAGGCATCGGGACAGGGGGCAAATGAGCAGTTCTTC. The V gene is TRBV20-1, the J gene TRBJ2-1; 12 nucleotides match TRBD1. The CDR3 has 15 residues. The germline V gene has CDR1 DFQATT and CDR2 SNEGSKA (reference sequence). Trimming cost V 6 bases and J 7 bases; bases outside gene matches: 10.

The CDR3 protein is CASSPTGGNQPQHF. In DNA, the CDR3 is TGCGCCAGCAGCCCGACAGGGGGGAATCAGCCCCAGCATTTT. The chain couples TRBV5-1 to TRBJ1-5; 9 bases are shared with TRBD1. This CDR3 has 14 residues. Per the germline V gene, CDR1 is SGHRS and CDR2 is YFSETQ. J was trimmed by 4 bases and V by 4 bases; bases with no gene match: 3.

This clonotype was seen a handful of times. CDR3 amino acids: CASTSELYEQYF. The CDR3 DNA follows: TGTGCCAGCACTAGCGAGTTGTACGAGCAGTACTTC. V is TRBV7-9 and J is TRBJ2-7; D is possibly TRBD2 (6 bases). The CDR3 contains 12 residues. The germline gives CDR1 SEHNR, CDR2 FQNEAQ (reference sequence). Trimming left V 7 bases short and J 4 bases short, with 11 bases between.

V and J are TRBV11-2 and TRBJ2-3, with 10 positions matching TRBD2. The germline V gene encodes CDR1 SGHAT and CDR2 FQNNGV. CDR3 length equals 14 residues. The junction had 2 bases not matched to a gene; V was cut back by 5 bases and J by 3 bases. The CDR3 region is CASSQTSGTDTQYF. CDR3 DNA sequence: TGTGCCAGCAGCCAGACTAGCGGGACAGATACGCAGTATTTT. The whole variable domain, filled in from reference TRBV11-2 and TRBJ2-3, reads EAGVAQSPRYKIIEKRQSVAFWCNPISGHATLYWYQQILGQGPKLLIQFQNNGVVDDSQLPKDRFSAERLKGVDSTLKIQPAKLEDSAVYLCASSQTSGTDTQYFGPGTRLTVL.

This clonotype appeared a few times. This rearrangement joins TRBV20-1 to TRBJ1-5, with 10 bases matching TRBD1. From germline, CDR1 is DFQATT and CDR2 SNEGSKA (reference sequence). V dropped 0 bases and J dropped 6; count of bases not matched to a gene: 8. This CDR3 region has 16 residues. CDR3 in DNA: TGCAGTGCTAGAGATCGGACAGGGGGACACTTTCAGCCCCAGCATTTT. Protein sequence: CSARDRTGGHFQPQHF.

This clonotype was counted between two and nine times. The CDR3 DNA reads TGTGCCAGCAGTGAAAGGAACACTGAAGCTTTCTTT. Encoded protein: CASSERNTEAFF. The rearrangement uses TRBV6-1 and TRBJ1-1; D is undetermined. V gave up 2 bases and J gave up 1 base, with 2 bases separating them. The CDR3 sequence is 12 residues long. Germline assignment: CDR1 MNHNS and CDR2 SASEGT.

The V and J genes are TRBV13 and TRBJ2-6; TRBD1 aligns across 9 bases. The trim removed 3 bases at V and 2 bases at J, leaving 5 bases unmatched. Germline V gene data show CDR1 as PRHDT and CDR2 as FYEKMQ (reference sequence). The CDR3 covers 17 residues. CDR3 sequence reads: CASSFGTGMAGANVLTF. The CDR3 bases are TGTGCCAGCAGCTTCGGGACAGGGATGGCTGGGGCCAACGTCCTGACTTTC.

This clonotype has more than one count but fewer than ten. J is TRBJ2-7 and V is TRBV19; D unresolved. Germline loops: CDR1 LNHDA, CDR2 SQIVND (reference sequence). The length of the CDR3 is 13 residues. The V and J ends lost 5 bases and 8 bases respectively, with 16 bases between them. The DNA of the CDR3 is TGTGCCAGTAGTCCCCGAGCCCTGGAGAAGCAGTACTTC. This sequence encodes CASSPRALEKQYF.

The V gene is TRBV6-1, the J gene TRBJ2-1; 11 nucleotides line up with TRBD2. Germline V CDR1 and CDR2: MNHNS, SASEGT. The CDR3 sequence is 14 residues long. The ends lost 7 bases at V and 7 bases at J; junction bases unmatched: 6. The CDR3 DNA follows: TGTGCCAGCATTACTAGCGGGAGTTTTAATGAGCAGTTCTTC. This gives the protein CASITSGSFNEQFF.

This clonotype was counted between two and nine times. The genes are TRBV2 and TRBJ2-6, with 8 positions matching TRBD1. Trimming at V came to 8 bases and at J to 2 bases, leaving 14 bases not matched to a gene. The CDR3 extends over 18 amino acids. CDR1 SNHLY and CDR2 FYNNEI come from the germline V gene. This CDR3 reads CASVDEGQVDTGANVLTF. The DNA of the CDR3 is TGTGCCAGCGTCGACGAGGGACAGGTTGACACTGGGGCCAACGTCCTGACTTTC.

The chain links TRBV10-2 to TRBJ1-2; a possible D gene is TRBD1 (6 bases). Germline CDR1 WSHSY, CDR2 SAAADI. The CDR3 is made up of 13 amino acids. Trimming left V 3 bases short and J 4 bases short, with 9 bases between. The CDR3 bases are TGCGCCAGCAGTGAAGGGGGGCCCTATGGCTACACCTTC. Translated, it gives CASSEGGPYGYTF.

Of note for this clonotype: A read error may explain this, as a much larger clone is one base away. The chain is built from TRBV20-1 and TRBJ2-7; 8 nucleotides agree with TRBD2. Germline V gene lookup returns CDR1 DFQATT and CDR2 SNEGSKA (reference sequence). The CDR3 totals 12 residues. Trimming cost V 3 bases and J 2 bases; bases outside gene matches: 0. The CDR3 sequence: CSASGGAYEQYF. For the CDR3, the DNA is TGCAGTGCTAGCGGGGGGGCCTACGAGCAGTACTTC.

V is TRBV12-5 and J is TRBJ2-1; TRBD2 is a possible D gene (5 bases). In germline, CDR1 is LGHNT, CDR2 FRNRAP. V shed 0 bases and J shed 9 bases, with 18 bases lying between them. There are 16 residues in the CDR3. The CDR3 here is CASGLVLSKRAVEQFF. The CDR3 nucleotides are TGTGCTAGTGGTTTGGTACTAAGTAAGAGAGCGGTTGAGCAGTTCTTC.

This clonotype was recorded a few times. The chain links TRBV13 to TRBJ2-2; 8 bases align to TRBD1. The CDR3 extends over 16 amino acids. The ends lost 5 bases at V and 4 bases at J; junction bases unmatched: 9. Germline CDR1 reads PRHDT; CDR2 reads FYEKMQ (reference sequence). CDR3 sequence (DNA): TGTGCCAGCAGCCCCCAGGGGGCGCAAATCACCGGGGAGCTGTTTTTT. Its protein is CASSPQGAQITGELFF. The whole variable domain, filled in from reference TRBV13 and TRBJ2-2, reads AAGVIQSPRHLIKEKRETATLKCYPIPRHDTVYWYQQGPGQDPQFLISFYEKMQSDKGSIPDRFSAQQFSDYHSELNMSSLELGDSALYFCASSPQGAQITGELFFGEGSRLTVL.

In its sample, this clonotype is medium-sized. V and J are TRBV28 and TRBJ2-7; TRBD1 matches at 8 bases. This CDR3 comprises 16 residues. V lost 2 bases to trimming and J lost 4 bases; unmatched junction nucleotides: 10. Germline V gene lookup returns CDR1 MDHEN and CDR2 SYDVKM. CDR3 loop: CASSLISGGLGYEQYF. The CDR3 DNA is TGTGCCAGCAGTTTAATCTCAGGGGGCTTGGGTTACGAGCAGTACTTC.

This clonotype was picked up many times. The chain recombines TRBV12-5 with TRBJ1-2; the D is unclear. CDR3 length: 12 amino acids. The germline V gene encodes CDR1 LGHNT and CDR2 FRNRAP. Trimming shortened V by 6 bases and J by 4 bases, and 9 bases separated the two germline ends. The CDR3 DNA reads as TGTGCTAGTGGCCGCGGATCCTATGGCTACACCTTC. Protein: CASGRGSYGYTF.

The chain has TRBV28 and TRBJ2-5; D might be TRBD1 or TRBD2, each matching 5 bases. The CDR3 has 14 residues. The germline CDR1 and CDR2 sequences are MDHEN and SYDVKM. V gave up 5 bases and J gave up 3 bases, with 13 bases separating them. The CDR3, as DNA: TGTGCCAGCAGTGCCCCCGGGACCGAAGAGACCCAGTACTTC. It codes for CASSAPGTEETQYF.

This clonotype has more than one count but fewer than ten. The V call is TRBV27, the J call TRBJ2-7, with 9 bases that match TRBD1. Germline values: CDR1 MNHEY, CDR2 SMNVEV (reference sequence). V gave up 7 bases and J gave up 2 bases; unmatched junction bases: 15. This CDR3 is built from 17 residues. In nucleotides, the CDR3 is TGTGCCAGCATTCCACTCGCCGGGACAGGGATCCCCTACGAGCAGTACTTC. Its translation is CASIPLAGTGIPYEQYF.

The rearrangement uses TRBV11-2 and TRBJ1-6, with D perhaps matching TRBD1 (5 bases). The CDR3 is 16 amino acids. Germline-derived CDR1 and CDR2 are SGHAT and FQNNGV. V was cut by 4 bases and J by 9 bases, with 19 bases left in between. The CDR3, as DNA: TGTGCCAGCAGCTCTTTGACAGATATTGCGAGTTCACCCCTCCACTTT. Translation: CASSSLTDIASSPLHF.

The chain recombines TRBV7-2 with TRBJ1-1, with D uncertain. Germline values: CDR1 SGHTA, CDR2 FQGNSA. With 1 base removed from V and 7 bases from J, the gap between germline ends came to 13 bases. CDR3 length equals 14 residues. The CDR3 reads CASSLEYRVSEAFF. The CDR3, as DNA: TGTGCCAGCAGCTTAGAATATAGGGTCAGTGAAGCTTTCTTT. The whole variable domain, filled in from reference TRBV7-2 and TRBJ1-1, reads GAGVSQSPSNKVTEKGKDVELRCDPISGHTALYWYRQSLGQGLEFLIYFQGNSAPDKSGLPSDRFSAERTGGSVSTLTIQRTQQEDSAVYLCASSLEYRVSEAFFGQGTRLTVV.

This clonotype was observed a handful of times. This rearrangement joins TRBV10-3 to TRBJ1-5; unclear D gene. Trimming cost V 8 bases and J 4 bases, with 9 bases left between them. Germline values: CDR1 ENHRY, CDR2 SYGVKD. The CDR3 runs 12 residues. The CDR3 DNA reads TGTGCCATCGGAAAGTCGAATCAGCCCCAGCATTTT. This gives the protein CAIGKSNQPQHF.

The chain combines TRBV20-1 with TRBJ2-1, with D possibly being TRBD1 (6 bases). The CDR3 consists of 13 residues. Per germline, CDR1 DFQATT and CDR2 SNEGSKA (reference sequence). With 4 bases removed from V and 9 bases from J, the gap between germline ends came to 16 bases. The CDR3 bases are TGCAGTGCTAACATTGCACAGGGCGGTGAGCAGTTCTTC. Residues: CSANIAQGGEQFF.

The chain is built from TRBV5-6 and TRBJ2-4, with D possibly being TRBD1 (6 bases). Germline assignment: CDR1 SGHDT and CDR2 YYEEEE. The V gene lost 4 bases and the J gene lost 0 bases, with 26 bases spanning the gap. This CDR3 comprises 20 residues. This CDR3 reads CASSTYWTEGNSLAKNIQYF. CDR3 coding DNA: TGTGCCAGCAGCACCTATTGGACAGAGGGAAACTCATTAGCCAAAAACATTCAGTACTTC.

In its sample, this clonotype was seen a few times. This chain links TRBV18 with TRBJ1-5, with D unclear. CDR3 length: 16 residues. V lost 0 bases, J lost 7 bases, and 16 bases lay in between. Germline V gives CDR1 KGHSH, CDR2 LQKENI. This chain's CDR3 is CASSPPRMSVGQPQHF. Here the CDR3 DNA reads TGTGCCAGCTCACCACCACGGATGTCGGTAGGCCAGCCCCAGCATTTT.

This clonotype was seen a handful of times. The chain has TRBV30 and TRBJ2-3; TRBD1 agrees at 9 bases. This CDR3 has 13 residues. V dropped 8 bases and J dropped 4; count of bases not matched to a gene: 7. Germline V gives CDR1 GTSNPN, CDR2 SVGIG (reference sequence). CDR3 protein: CAVTRQGADTQYF. The CDR3, as DNA: TGTGCCGTTACGAGACAGGGGGCAGATACGCAGTATTTT.

This clonotype was picked up a small number of times. The chain links TRBV15 to TRBJ2-1, with 8 bases lining up with TRBD2. J lost 1 base, V lost 0 bases, and 2 bases had no gene match. CDR3 length: 16 residues. Germline assignment: CDR1 LNHNV and CDR2 YYDKDF (reference sequence). The CDR3 sequence: CATSRDAGGSYNEQFF. CDR3 sequence (DNA): TGTGCCACCAGCAGAGATGCGGGAGGATCCTACAATGAGCAGTTCTTC.

The V call is TRBV10-2, the J call TRBJ1-5; 7 bases line up with TRBD1. J gave up 5 bases and V 10 bases, and 11 bases lay outside the gene matches. Looked up from germline, CDR1 is WSHSY and CDR2 is SAAADI. The CDR3 length is 14 residues. CDR3 nucleotides: TGCGCCACCGCACGGGACAGCGTTTATCAGCCCCAGCATTTT. Residues: CATARDSVYQPQHF.

This clonotype was counted between two and nine times. V is TRBV7-8 and J is TRBJ2-3; a possible D gene is TRBD2 (5 bases). Trimming took off 0 bases at V and 1 base at J, with 14 bases between the two ends. CDR3 size: 17 residues. Germline V gene lookup returns CDR1 SGHVS and CDR2 FQNEAQ. The CDR3 bases are TGTGCCAGCAGCTTAGCGCCCCCTACTAGAGGCACAGATACGCAGTATTTT. Protein product: CASSLAPPTRGTDTQYF.

In this sample, this clonotype turned up a few times. This chain connects TRBV10-3 to TRBJ1-6, with 8 bases that match TRBD1. This CDR3 comprises 17 residues. Germline assignment: CDR1 ENHRY and CDR2 SYGVKD. Germline trimming cut 6 bases from V and 7 bases from J; bases unmatched to any gene: 14. The CDR3 DNA reads as TGTGCCATCAGCGCGAGTGGACAGGGAAAGGGGAATTCACCCCTCCACTTT. Translated, it gives CAISASGQGKGNSPLHF.